What follows are 4 T cell receptor beta chains derived from one specimen sequenced in a study of response to subunit inactivated influenza vaccine. Using its own MiXCR run on the RT-PCR reads, TCRdb lists one record per CDR3 protein. The data show 500,000 to 600,000 distinct CDR3 sequences, with approximately 11% seen just once and around 10% held by the top ten. These data are also associated with another study on T cells expressing NK-cell markers. From that second work: 5'RACE template switching with UMIs produced the TCR beta cDNA.

Material: PBMCs from blood, obtained on the day of vaccination. The origin of the receptors is a man aged 45-65 years who received an inactivated influenza vaccine.

This clonotype was counted only a few times. The J gene is TRBJ2-5, the V gene TRBV7-6; D is uncertain. The CDR3 totals 15 residues. Germline V lookup: CDR1 SGHVS, CDR2 FNYEAQ. Trimming removed 6 bases from V and 7 bases from J, with 21 bases in between. CDR3 nucleotide sequence: TGTGCCAGCAGTTCAACTACTGGCTTGACGGGGACCCAGTACTTC. This codes for CASSSTTGLTGTQYF.

This clonotype appeared many times. The rearrangement links TRBV6-1 to TRBJ1-4; no definite D call. The CDR3 is made up of 14 amino acids. V was pared by 5 bases and J by 4 bases, with 11 bases between. The germline gives CDR1 MNHNS, CDR2 SASEGT. This CDR3 reads CASSQGWGNEKLFF. The CDR3 DNA is TGTGCCAGCAGTCAAGGGTGGGGTAATGAAAAACTGTTTTTT.

The sample holds a few counts of this clonotype. The gene calls are TRBV29-1 and TRBJ2-7; possibly TRBD2 for D (5 bases). Germline V gene lookup returns CDR1 SQVTM and CDR2 ANQGSEA. V was pared by 4 bases and J by 2 bases, with 18 bases between. The CDR3 extends over 15 amino acids. CDR3 in amino acids: CSVVSPGSFTYEQYF. The CDR3 DNA reads as TGCAGCGTTGTGTCCCCGGGGTCCTTCACCTACGAGCAGTACTTC.

The chain joins TRBV6-2 or TRBV6-3 to TRBJ2-1; 13 bases align to TRBD2. Germline values: CDR1 MNHEY, CDR2 SVGEGT. V lost 6 bases to trimming and J lost 4 bases; unmatched junction nucleotides: 15. This CDR3 region has 19 residues. The CDR3 nucleotides read TGTGCCAGCAGGAGACTAGCGGGAGGCCCCGCTCGCCGGTACAATGAGCAGTTCTTC. It codes for CASRRLAGGPARRYNEQFF.